A selection of T cell receptor beta chains follows, all from one sample in a study of blood T cells in healthy people across ages. TCRdb passed the 5' RACE reads through MiXCR, listing each CDR3 protein once. The sample yields 1.5 million to 1.8 million distinct CDR3 sequences, approximately 42% seen once. Specimen: blood. The source of these receptors is a woman aged 18-29 years in good health. Each CDR3 is given with its conserved first and last residue. Fields, in order: CDR3 length, J gene, clone size, V gene, D gene, CDR3 DNA, CDR3 protein. A D gene is named only where the DNA matches it firmly. Clone size appears in some rows only: once, few, many, or a class for an expanded clone.

>16|TRBJ2-7|few|TRBV9|NA
TGTGCCAGCAGCATCGACAGCCGGGTGCCCTCCTACGAGCAGTACTTC
CASSIDSRVPSYEQYF
>14|TRBJ2-5|NA|TRBV12-3/TRBV12-4|NA
TGTGCCAGCAGCCCGACCATGTACCAAGAGACCCAGTACTTC
CASSPTMYQETQYF
>19|TRBJ2-1|many|TRBV29-1|TRBD2
TGCAGCGTTGAAGATTTGGGGACTAGCGGGGTTATATCCTACAATGAGCAGTTCTTC
CSVEDLGTSGVISYNEQFF
>15|TRBJ1-1|NA|TRBV29-1|TRBD1
TGCAGCGTTGAGCAGGGGGGACAGGGGCGGACTGAAGCTTTCTTT
CSVEQGGQGRTEAFF
>15|TRBJ2-3|NA|TRBV5-1|NA
TGCGCAAGTCACTCCCGGGGGGCCTCCACAGATACGCAGTATTTT
CASHSRGASTDTQYF
>12|TRBJ1-6|few|TRBV20-1|NA
TGCAGTGCCCAGGTGGATAATTCACCCCTCCACTTT
CSAQVDNSPLHF
>16|TRBJ1-4|NA|TRBV20-1|NA
TGCAGTGCTAGAGACCGAAGCCAGGGTCGCGATGAAAAACTGTTTTTT
CSARDRSQGRDEKLFF
>18|TRBJ2-1|few|TRBV28|TRBD2
TGTGCCAGCAGTTTACTCCCGTGGGGTACGGGAGGGCCGAGAGAGCAGTTCTTC
CASSLLPWGTGGPREQFF
>15|TRBJ2-1|once|TRBV15|NA
TGTGCCACCAGCAGAGGTGGGCCTCCCTACAATGAGCAGTTCTTC
CATSRGGPPYNEQFF
>14|TRBJ1-4|few|TRBV4-2|NA
TGTGCCAGCAGCCAGGGGCAGTTTAATGAAAAACTGTTTTTT
CASSQGQFNEKLFF
>13|TRBJ2-7|NA|TRBV29-1|NA
TGCAGCGTAAACGAGGGCGGTACCTACGTGCAGTACTTC
CSVNEGGTYVQYF
>12|TRBJ2-5|NA|TRBV29-1|NA
TGCAGCGTTGCCCCTAGTCAAGAGACCCAGTACTTC
CSVAPSQETQYF
>14|TRBJ2-2|NA|TRBV20-1|NA
TGCAGTGCTATTCCTATTTCGAACACCGGGGAGCTGTTTTTT
CSAIPISNTGELFF
>16|TRBJ2-7|NA|TRBV20-1|TRBD2
TGCAGTGCTGGAGGGAGACTAGCGGGGGCGAGGTACGAGCAGTACTTC
CSAGGRLAGARYEQYF
>17|TRBJ1-1|few|TRBV10-3|TRBD1
TGTGCCATCCGCCCGGCCGGGACAGGAAATATGAACACTGAAGCTTTCTTT
CAIRPAGTGNMNTEAFF
>15|TRBJ2-7|NA|TRBV28|TRBD2
TGTGCCAGCAGTTTACCTAGCGGTGACTCCTACGAGCAGTACTTC
CASSLPSGDSYEQYF
>14|TRBJ2-3|few|TRBV20-1|TRBD2
TGCAGTGCTTGGGGACTAGCGGGGACAGATACGCAGTATTTT
CSAWGLAGTDTQYF
>15|TRBJ2-3|NA|TRBV6-2/TRBV6-3|NA
TGTGCCAGCAGATCCGGGACGGTGAGCACAGATACGCAGTATTTT
CASRSGTVSTDTQYF
>16|TRBJ1-4|NA|TRBV3-1|NA
TGTGCCAGCAGCCAAGATCTGCCGGCAACTAATGAAAAACTGTTTTTT
CASSQDLPATNEKLFF
>17|TRBJ2-3|few|TRBV4-2|NA
TGTGCCAGCACCAAAGGACCTGACGACCTTAGCACAGATACGCAGTATTTT
CASTKGPDDLSTDTQYF
>14|TRBJ2-7|few|TRBV2|NA
TGTGCCAGCAGTGAATTTATCAGGGTAAACGAGCAGTACTTC
CASSEFIRVNEQYF
>14|TRBJ1-5|NA|TRBV19|NA
TGTGCCAGTAGTAGTCTCGGGACATGGCAGCCCCAGCATTTT
CASSSLGTWQPQHF
>13|TRBJ1-2|many|TRBV6-5|NA
TGTGCCAGCAGTTACTCAGGCACCTATGGCTACACCTTC
CASSYSGTYGYTF
>15|TRBJ2-7|NA|TRBV27|NA
TGTGCCAGCAGCTCCGGTGGGAGGAGCTCCTACGAGCAGTACTTC
CASSSGGRSSYEQYF
>13|TRBJ2-1|NA|TRBV20-1|NA
TGCAGTGCGACACCAATCGATAGCAATGAGCAGTTCTTC
CSATPIDSNEQFF
>18|TRBJ1-2|NA|TRBV6-5|TRBD1
TGTGCCAGCAGTTTGGGACAGCCACCTCGTCTAGCTAACTATGGCTACACCTTC
CASSLGQPPRLANYGYTF
>13|TRBJ2-7|many|TRBV7-9|TRBD1
TGTGCCAGCAGCACTTACAGGGGCTACGAGCAGTACTTC
CASSTYRGYEQYF
>15|TRBJ2-3|NA|TRBV6-6|NA
TGTGCCAGCAGTTCCAGGTCCTCGGGCACAGATACGCAGTATTTT
CASSSRSSGTDTQYF
>13|TRBJ2-1|NA|TRBV7-2|TRBD1
TGTGCCAGCAGCGGGGACAGGCTAGAGACCCAGTTCTTC
CASSGDRLETQFF
>13|TRBJ1-2|NA|TRBV7-2|NA
TGTGCCAGCAGCGCCAGGGCGGGCTATGGCTACACCTTC
CASSARAGYGYTF
>13|TRBJ1-2|NA|TRBV29-1|TRBD1
TGCAGCGTTGGGGACAGGGGAATCTATGGCTACACCTTC
CSVGDRGIYGYTF
>17|TRBJ1-3|few|TRBV4-3|TRBD1
TGCGCCAGCAGCCAACCAGGGACAGGCCTCTCTGGAAACACCATATATTTT
CASSQPGTGLSGNTIYF
>12|TRBJ1-2|NA|TRBV20-1|NA
TGCAGTGCTGGCGGGACAAACTATGGCTACACCTTC
CSAGGTNYGYTF
>15|TRBJ2-1|NA|TRBV4-1|TRBD2
TGCGCCAGCACCGAGACTAGCGGGGGGCCGGATGAGCAGTTCTTC
CASTETSGGPDEQFF
>16|TRBJ1-6|few|TRBV27|NA
TGTGCCAGCAGTTCAATCTCTACAGGGCCGGGTTCACCCCTCCACTTT
CASSSISTGPGSPLHF
>13|TRBJ1-5|few|TRBV29-1|NA
TGCAGCGTTGAAGAAAGGGCCGGTCAGCCCCAGCATTTT
CSVEERAGQPQHF
>16|TRBJ2-7|NA|TRBV3-1|TRBD2
TGTGCCAGCAGCCAAGAGATGCTAGCGGGCTACAATGAGCAGTACTTC
CASSQEMLAGYNEQYF
>14|TRBJ1-2|NA|TRBV2|TRBD1
TGTGCCAGTCACCGGGACAGAGATAACTATGGCTACACCTTC
CASHRDRDNYGYTF
>13|TRBJ1-6|NA|TRBV27|NA
TGTGCCAGCAAGGGGGATTGGGATTCACCCCTCCACTTT
CASKGDWDSPLHF
>13|TRBJ2-7|NA|TRBV29-1|TRBD1
TGCAGCGTACAGACAGGGGAGAATTACGAGCAGTACTTC
CSVQTGENYEQYF
>15|TRBJ2-6|few|TRBV11-2|NA
TGTGCCAGCAGCTTAGACTACTCTGGGGCCAACGTCCTGACTTTC
CASSLDYSGANVLTF
>11|TRBJ2-7|many|TRBV20-1|TRBD2
TGCAGTGGGGCGGGAGTCTACGAGCAGTACTTC
CSGAGVYEQYF